A single TCR beta chain is shown here with its context. The antigen remains undetermined. The sample originates from a study of T-cell memory formation after mild COVID-19. Study-wide context: TCR clusters showed largely donor specificity.

Study results and limitations: Clones contracting over day 15 to 85 were CD4/CD8 balanced, with later expanders leaning CD4+. The appearance of some responding clones in pre-infection memory suggested that cross-reactive memory joined.

Amplification by 5'RACE using constant-segment primers produced TCR alpha and TCR beta cDNA libraries that carried sample barcodes and UMIs. One entry per CDR3 protein, called by TCRdb with MiXCR from the 5' RACE reads. The data show some 300,000 distinct CDR3 sequences, 20% to 25% seen once. V lost 2 bases and J 3 bases, leaving 13 bases between the germline ends. Germline CDR1 reads MNHEY; CDR2 reads SVGEGT. The CDR3 spans 16 residues. The V gene is TRBV6-2 or TRBV6-3, the J gene TRBJ1-4; possibly TRBD1 for D (6 bases). Sequencing used PBMCs or a T cell subset sorted from them (not recorded which). This TCR came from a man aged 18 to 35 who had mild COVID-19 (a few samples of this study predate the infection). Cell type and time point are not known. The CDR3 spells CASSYDRGHANEKLFF. The CDR3, as DNA: TGTGCCAGCAGTTACGATCGGGGGCATGCTAATGAAAAACTGTTTTTT.